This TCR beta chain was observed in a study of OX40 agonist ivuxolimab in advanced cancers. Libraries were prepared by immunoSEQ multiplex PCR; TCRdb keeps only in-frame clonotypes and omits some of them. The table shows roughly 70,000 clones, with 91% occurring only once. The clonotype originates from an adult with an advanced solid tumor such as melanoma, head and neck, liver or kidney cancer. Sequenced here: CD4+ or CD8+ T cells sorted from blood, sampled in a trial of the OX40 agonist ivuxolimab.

CDR3 protein: CASSPGQLEHNEQFF. For the CDR3, the DNA is TGTGCCAGCAGCCCCGGACAGTTAGAGCACAATGAGCAGTTCTTC. The chain recombines TRBV5-5 with TRBJ2-1; TRBD1 might be the D (6 bases). Trimming pared 4 bases from V and 5 bases from J, leaving 16 bases between. The CDR3 contains 15 residues. Germline CDR1 and CDR2: SGHKS and YYEKEE (reference sequence).